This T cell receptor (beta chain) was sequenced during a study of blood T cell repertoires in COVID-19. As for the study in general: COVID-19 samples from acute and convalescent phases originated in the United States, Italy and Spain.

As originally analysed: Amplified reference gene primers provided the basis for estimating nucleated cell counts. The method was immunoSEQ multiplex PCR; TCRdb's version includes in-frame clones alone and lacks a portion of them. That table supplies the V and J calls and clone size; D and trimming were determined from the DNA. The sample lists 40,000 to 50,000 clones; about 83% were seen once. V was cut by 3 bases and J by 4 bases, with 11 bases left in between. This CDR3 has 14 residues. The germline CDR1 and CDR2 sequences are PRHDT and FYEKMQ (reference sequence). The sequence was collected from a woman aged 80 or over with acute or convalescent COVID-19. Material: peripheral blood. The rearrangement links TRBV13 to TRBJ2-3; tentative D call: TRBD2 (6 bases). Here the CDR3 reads CASSFHPGADTQYF. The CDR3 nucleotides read TGTGCCAGCAGCTTCCACCCGGGGGCAGATACGCAGTATTTT.